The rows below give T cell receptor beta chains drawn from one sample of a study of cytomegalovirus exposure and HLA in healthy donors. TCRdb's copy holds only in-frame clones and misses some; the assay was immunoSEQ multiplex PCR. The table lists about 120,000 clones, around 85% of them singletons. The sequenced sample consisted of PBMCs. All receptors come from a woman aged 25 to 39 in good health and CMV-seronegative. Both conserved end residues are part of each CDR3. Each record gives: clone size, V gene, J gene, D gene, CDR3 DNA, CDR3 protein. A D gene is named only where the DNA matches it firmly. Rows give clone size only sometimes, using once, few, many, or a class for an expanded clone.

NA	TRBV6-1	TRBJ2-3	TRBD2	TGTGCCAGCAGAGTAGCGGGGGGGCTGGCAGATACGCAGTATTTT	CASRVAGGLADTQYF
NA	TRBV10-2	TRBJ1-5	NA	TGCGCCAGCAGTGCTTCTAGCAATCAGCCCCAGCATTTT	CASSASSNQPQHF
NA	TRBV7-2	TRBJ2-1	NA	TGTGCTACAAGGGCGGCGGGTTCAGGTTCCTACAATGAGCAGTTCTTC	CATRAAGSGSYNEQFF
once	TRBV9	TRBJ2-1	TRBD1	TGTGCCAGCAGCCCTCAGACAGGGGGCTCGGGGAATGAGCAGTTCTTC	CASSPQTGGSGNEQFF
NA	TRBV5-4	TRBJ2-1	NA	TGTGCCAGCAGCTTGGAACGGGCCTCGGGGAATGAGCAGTTCTTC	CASSLERASGNEQFF
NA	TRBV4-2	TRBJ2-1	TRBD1	TGTGCCAGCAGCCAAGGGGGGCTCTCCGGGACAGGGTGGAATGAGCAGTTCTTC	CASSQGGLSGTGWNEQFF
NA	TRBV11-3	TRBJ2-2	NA	TGTGCCAGCAGCCCGGGCGGGGCGGTCGGGACCGGGGAGCTGTTTTTT	CASSPGGAVGTGELFF
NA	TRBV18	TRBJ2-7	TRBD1	TGTGCCAGCTCACCGGGACAGGGAGATACCAAGCAGTACTTC	CASSPGQGDTKQYF
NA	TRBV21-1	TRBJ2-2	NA	TGTGCCAGCAGCAAAGAACAGAACACCGGGGAGCTGTTTTTT	CASSKEQNTGELFF
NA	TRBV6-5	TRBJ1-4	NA	TGTGCCAGCAGTCAAAGGGGGGGGTATGGAAAACTGTTTTTT	CASSQRGGYGKLFF
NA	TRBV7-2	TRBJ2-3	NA	TGTGCCAGCAGCTTAGGTTTGGCCCAAGATACGCAGTATTTT	CASSLGLAQDTQYF
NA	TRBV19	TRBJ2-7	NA	TGTGCCAGTAGCCCCCCAGAGAGGGACGAGCAGTACTTC	CASSPPERDEQYF
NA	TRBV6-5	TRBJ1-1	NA	TGTGCCAGCAGTCGTGGGCCGTGGGGGGATACTGAAGCTTTCTTT	CASSRGPWGDTEAFF
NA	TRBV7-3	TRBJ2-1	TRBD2	TGTGCCAGCAGCACTACTAGCGGGGGGGCTGAGCAGTTCTTC	CASSTTSGGAEQFF